These T cell receptor beta chains were read from a single sample in a study of T-cell memory formation after mild COVID-19. TCRdb used MiXCR to reprocess the 5' RACE reads, holding one entry per CDR3 protein. The sample carries approximately 570,000 distinct CDR3 sequences, roughly 18% recorded once. Sequencing was carried out using PBMCs or a T cell subset sorted from them (not recorded which). The receptors come from an adult woman who had mild COVID-19 (a few samples of this study predate the infection). Cell type and time point are not known. Both conserved end residues are part of each CDR3. D genes are given only for firm matches. Clone size is stated in some rows and not others, as once, few, many or a class when expanded.

TRBJ2-5	-	TRBV2	-	CASSEARLETQYF	TGTGCCAGCAGTGAAGCGCGGTTAGAGACCCAGTACTTC
TRBJ2-5	-	TRBV7-3	-	CASSLTPFQETQYF	TGTGCCAGCAGCTTAACGCCATTCCAAGAGACCCAGTACTTC
TRBJ2-1	TRBD2	TRBV7-9	-	CASSPRVSGTYNEQFF	TGTGCCAGCAGCCCCCGGGTTAGCGGGACCTACAATGAGCAGTTCTTC
TRBJ2-7	TRBD1	TRBV5-5	-	CASSFGPGGQGVYEQYF	TGTGCCAGCAGCTTTGGTCCCGGGGGACAGGGGGTTTACGAGCAGTACTTC
TRBJ2-7	TRBD2	TRBV11-2	-	CASSSRTSGAAYEQYF	TGTGCCAGCAGCTCCAGGACTAGCGGGGCCGCCTACGAGCAGTACTTC
TRBJ2-6	-	TRBV2	few	CASNRAGAAGANVLTF	TGTGCCAGCAACCGGGCGGGGGCGGCTGGGGCCAACGTCCTGACTTTC
TRBJ1-6	-	TRBV5-1	-	CASSLIGWANSPLHF	TGCGCCAGCAGCTTGATCGGCTGGGCTAATTCACCCCTCCACTTT
TRBJ1-3	-	TRBV7-9	few	CASTRGSGNTIYF	TGTGCCAGCACCCGAGGCTCTGGAAACACCATATATTTT
TRBJ2-2	-	TRBV4-1	-	CASSQDARNTGELFF	TGCGCCAGCAGCCAAGATGCCCGAAACACCGGGGAGCTGTTTTTT
TRBJ2-3	-	TRBV12-3/TRBV12-4	few	CASSLDSVTDTQYF	TGTGCCAGCAGTTTGGACAGCGTCACAGATACGCAGTATTTT
TRBJ1-3	-	TRBV6-1	-	CASSENPGTSGNTIYF	TGTGCCAGCAGTGAAAACCCGGGGACCTCTGGAAACACCATATATTTT
TRBJ2-2	-	TRBV2	-	CASTLDSSANTGELFF	TGTGCCAGCACCTTGGACAGTTCTGCGAACACCGGGGAGCTGTTTTTT
TRBJ2-7	-	TRBV12-3/TRBV12-4	many	CASKGPARSYEQYF	TGTGCCAGCAAGGGTCCGGCGAGGTCCTACGAGCAGTACTTC
TRBJ1-2	TRBD1	TRBV27	-	CASSSPPGGNGYTF	TGTGCCAGCAGTTCCCCCCCAGGGGGGAATGGCTACACCTTC